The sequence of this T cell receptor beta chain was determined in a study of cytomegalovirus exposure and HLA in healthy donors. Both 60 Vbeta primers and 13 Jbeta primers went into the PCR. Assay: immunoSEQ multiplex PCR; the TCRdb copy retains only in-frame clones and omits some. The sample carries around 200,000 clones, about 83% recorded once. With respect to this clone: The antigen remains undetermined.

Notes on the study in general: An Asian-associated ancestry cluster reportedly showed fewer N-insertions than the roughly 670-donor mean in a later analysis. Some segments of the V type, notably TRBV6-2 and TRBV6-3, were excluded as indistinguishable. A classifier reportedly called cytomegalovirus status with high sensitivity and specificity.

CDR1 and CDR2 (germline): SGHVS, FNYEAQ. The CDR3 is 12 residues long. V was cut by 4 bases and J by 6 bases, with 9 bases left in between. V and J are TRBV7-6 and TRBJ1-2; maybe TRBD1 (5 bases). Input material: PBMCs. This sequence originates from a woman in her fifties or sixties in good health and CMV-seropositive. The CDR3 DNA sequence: TGTGCCAGCAGCTCGTGGGGGGATGGCTACACCTTC. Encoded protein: CASSSWGDGYTF.